This is a list of T cell receptor beta chains from one sample in a study of identical twins' blood T cells. TCRdb fed the 5' RACE reads into MiXCR, producing one record per CDR3 protein. Of hundreds of thousands of distinct CDR3 sequences in the sample, 28% were seen once. The source material was PBMCs. Receptors were obtained from a woman aged 18 to 55 in good health. Each CDR3 is given with its conserved first and last residue. The D gene is left open where the match is weak. The size entry is marked missing in some rows and otherwise reads once, few, many or a size class.

v_call	clone_size	d_call	j_call	cdr3_aa	cdr3_nt
TRBV6-6	few	TRBD2	TRBJ2-3	CASSYRPGDRASGTDTQYF	TGTGCCAGCAGTTACCGCCCCGGAGATCGAGCTAGCGGGACCGATACGCAGTATTTT
TRBV20-1	-	-	TRBJ2-3	CSARTLADTQYF	TGCAGTGCTAGAACCTTAGCAGATACGCAGTATTTT
TRBV19	-	TRBD1	TRBJ1-2	CASSIAWTGNYGYTF	TGTGCCAGTAGTATAGCTTGGACAGGCAACTATGGCTACACCTTC
TRBV6-4	-	-	TRBJ1-1	CASSEFWNTEAFF	TGTGCCAGCAGTGAGTTTTGGAACACTGAAGCTTTCTTT
TRBV29-1	-	-	TRBJ1-2	CSVRYSRGGYTF	TGCAGCGTCCGCTACTCGAGGGGCGGCTACACCTTC
TRBV29-1	-	-	TRBJ1-1	CSVEAEREAFF	TGCAGCGTTGAGGCCGAAAGGGAAGCTTTCTTT
TRBV12-5	few	-	TRBJ1-5	CASGAPGQGYYNQPQHF	TGTGCTAGTGGTGCGCCCGGCCAGGGTTATTACAATCAGCCCCAGCATTTT
TRBV10-3	-	TRBD1	TRBJ1-3	CAISDNRGTTGNTIYF	TGTGCCATCAGTGATAACAGGGGGACTACTGGAAACACCATATATTTT
TRBV13	few	-	TRBJ2-5	CASSQDRLAQYF	TGTGCCAGCAGCCAGGATCGGTTGGCCCAGTACTTC
TRBV5-1	-	-	TRBJ1-5	CASSSEQGQPQHF	TGCGCCAGCAGCTCGGAACAGGGCCAGCCCCAGCATTTT
TRBV5-5	-	-	TRBJ2-2	CASRAPGAPNTGELFF	TGTGCCAGCAGAGCCCCGGGAGCCCCGAACACCGGGGAGCTGTTTTTT
TRBV19	-	-	TRBJ1-1	CASSIRGTEACF	TGTGCCAGTAGTATCCGGGGGACTGAAGCTTGCTTT
TRBV12-3/TRBV12-4	few	-	TRBJ1-1	CASSLNPEAATFF	TGTGCCAGCAGTCTCAACCCGGAGGCGGCAACTTTCTTT
TRBV20-1	-	TRBD2	TRBJ2-1	CSANGRAGEQFF	TGCAGTGCTAACGGGAGGGCGGGAGAGCAGTTCTTC
TRBV29-1	few	-	TRBJ2-3	CSVEMARGIGTQYF	TGCAGCGTTGAGATGGCTAGAGGAATTGGTACGCAGTATTTT
TRBV29-1	-	-	TRBJ2-2	CSVVVTNTGELFF	TGCAGCGTTGTGGTCACTAACACCGGGGAGCTGTTTTTT
TRBV29-1	-	-	TRBJ2-1	CSVGGPINEQFF	TGCAGCGTTGGAGGACCGATCAATGAGCAGTTCTTC
TRBV20-1	many	-	TRBJ1-2	CSATVTLPRSYTF	TGCAGTGCCACGGTGACTTTGCCCCGGAGCTACACCTTC
TRBV10-3	-	-	TRBJ2-3	CAISRLGQTDSHTDTQYF	TGTGCCATCAGTCGGCTTGGGCAAACGGACTCCCACACAGATACGCAGTATTTT
TRBV18	few	-	TRBJ1-3	CASSPPSGASTTIYF	TGTGCCAGCTCACCACCGTCAGGGGCAAGTACCACCATATATTTT
TRBV20-1	-	TRBD1	TRBJ1-1	CSAKTGPEEAFF	TGCAGTGCTAAGACAGGGCCGGAGGAAGCTTTCTTT
TRBV19	-	-	TRBJ1-5	CASKLRGDQPQHF	TGTGCCAGTAAATTACGCGGGGATCAGCCCCAGCATTTT
TRBV7-9	-	-	TRBJ2-1	CASSYNPTGSHNEQFF	TGTGCCAGCAGCTACAACCCGACTGGGTCCCACAATGAGCAGTTCTTC
TRBV6-1	few	-	TRBJ1-5	CASSEAGGRGQPQHF	TGTGCCAGCAGTGAAGCAGGCGGGAGAGGTCAGCCCCAGCATTTT
TRBV5-4	many	TRBD1	TRBJ1-2	CASSFRDRGYGYTF	TGTGCCAGCAGCTTTCGTGACAGGGGCTATGGCTACACCTTC